What follows are 6 T cell receptor beta chains derived from one specimen sequenced in a study of cytomegalovirus exposure and HLA in healthy donors. PCR amplification relied on 60 Vbeta primers (plus 13 Jbeta primers). TCRdb keeps only in-frame clones here, not all; method: immunoSEQ multiplex PCR. Found here are about 89,000 clones, 64% of them singletons; the top ten hold about 2.3%. The sample taken for sequencing was PBMCs. These receptors were taken from a human donor in good health.

This clone was counted only a few times. This sequence joins TRBV9 and TRBJ1-3; possibly TRBD1 for D (5 bases). The length of the CDR3 is 17 residues. Germline V lookup: CDR1 SGDLS, CDR2 YYNGEE. The V and J ends lost 0 bases and 0 bases respectively, with 13 bases between them. CDR3 in DNA: TGTGCCAGCAGCGTAGGGGGCAGGCAGAGCTCTGGAAACACCATATATTTT. Protein product: CASSVGGRQSSGNTIYF.

The V gene is TRBV4-1, the J gene TRBJ2-7; 7 nucleotides agree with TRBD2. Unmatched junction bases numbered 8, after V lost 1 base and J lost 2 bases. The length of the CDR3 is 16 residues. Germline loops: CDR1 MGHRA, CDR2 YSYEKL. The CDR3 DNA sequence: TGCGCCAGCAGCCAAGGTCTAGGGCTAGCGGCCTACGAGCAGTACTTC. Translating gives CASSQGLGLAAYEQYF.

A few counts support this clone. The chain has TRBV5-1 and TRBJ2-1; TRBD2 matches at 11 bases. This CDR3 spans 15 amino acids. From germline, CDR1 is SGHRS and CDR2 YFSETQ. J lost 5 bases, V lost 4 bases, and 5 bases had no gene match. The CDR3 reads CASSDPSGGHNEQFF. DNA of the CDR3: TGCGCCAGCAGCGACCCTAGCGGGGGGCACAATGAGCAGTTCTTC.

This sequence joins TRBV30 and TRBJ2-3, with TRBD2 as a possible D gene (5 bases). Per germline, CDR1 GTSNPN and CDR2 SVGIG (reference sequence). CDR3 length equals 14 residues. Trimming took off 1 base at V and 6 bases at J, with 14 bases between the two ends. The CDR3 protein is CAWSAGSDYDTQYF. CDR3 coding DNA: TGTGCCTGGAGTGCGGGCAGTGACTACGATACGCAGTATTTT. Looking up the rest from reference TRBV30 and TRBJ2-3 gives the full variable domain: SQTIHQWPATLVQPVGSPLSLECTVEGTSNPNLYWYRQAAGRGLQLLFYSVGIGQISSEVPQNLSASRPQDRQFILSSKKLLLSDSGFYLCAWSAGSDYDTQYFGPGTRLTVL.

This clone appeared a few times. The CDR3: CASSSRQGGAGYTF. The CDR3 DNA reads as TGTGCCAGCAGCTCCCGACAGGGCGGCGCCGGCTACACCTTC. The chain uses TRBV5-8 and TRBJ1-2; 7 bases are shared with TRBD1. V shed 3 bases and J 8 bases; nucleotides not matched to a gene: 10. Germline-derived CDR1 and CDR2 are SGHTS and YDEGEE. This CDR3 contains 14 residues.

The chain links TRBV19 to TRBJ2-1; 11 bases are a match to TRBD2. With 3 bases clipped from V and 4 bases from J, the junction kept 2 bases outside the gene matches. The CDR3 loop spans 15 amino acids. CDR1 and CDR2 from the germline V gene are LNHDA and SQIVND (reference sequence). The CDR3 sequence: CASSIASGGYNEQFF. The CDR3 nucleotides are TGTGCCAGTAGTATTGCTAGCGGGGGGTACAATGAGCAGTTCTTC.